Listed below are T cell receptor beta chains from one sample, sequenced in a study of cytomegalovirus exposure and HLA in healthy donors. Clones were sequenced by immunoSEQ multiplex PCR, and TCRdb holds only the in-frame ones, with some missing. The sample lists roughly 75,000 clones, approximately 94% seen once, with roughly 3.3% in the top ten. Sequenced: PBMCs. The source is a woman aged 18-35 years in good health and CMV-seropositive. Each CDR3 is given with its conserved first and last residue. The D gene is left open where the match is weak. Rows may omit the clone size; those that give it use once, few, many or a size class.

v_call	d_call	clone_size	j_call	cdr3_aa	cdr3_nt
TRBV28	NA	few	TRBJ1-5	CASTPSNQPQHF	TGTGCCAGCACCCCGAGCAATCAGCCCCAGCATTTT
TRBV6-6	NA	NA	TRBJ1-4	CASSPGVNEKLFF	TGTGCCAGCAGCCCCGGAGTTAATGAAAAACTGTTTTTT
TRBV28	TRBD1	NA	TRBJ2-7	CASSPHTGDRSSYEQYF	TGTGCCAGCAGTCCACATACTGGGGACAGGAGCTCCTACGAGCAGTACTTC
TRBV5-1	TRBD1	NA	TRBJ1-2	CASSLDGQGVYGYTF	TGCGCCAGCAGCTTGGATGGACAGGGGGTATATGGCTACACCTTC
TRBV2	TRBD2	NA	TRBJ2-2	CASKGTSGNTGELFF	TGTGCCAGCAAGGGAACTAGCGGGAACACCGGGGAGCTGTTTTTT
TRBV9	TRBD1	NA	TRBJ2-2	CASSTIRGPGTGELFF	TGTGCCAGCAGCACCATCAGGGGGCCGGGCACCGGGGAGCTGTTTTTT
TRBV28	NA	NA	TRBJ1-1	CASSLEDSLNTEAFF	TGTGCCAGCAGTTTAGAGGACAGCCTGAACACTGAAGCTTTCTTT
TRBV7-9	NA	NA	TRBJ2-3	CASSLSLSTDTQYF	TGTGCCAGCAGCTTGAGCCTAAGCACAGATACGCAGTATTTT
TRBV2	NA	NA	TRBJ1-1	CASKGVRVGTEAFF	TGTGCCAGCAAGGGGGTCAGGGTGGGCACTGAAGCTTTCTTT
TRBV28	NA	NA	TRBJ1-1	CASSSLLGSGGEAFF	TGTGCCAGCAGTTCGTTGTTGGGGTCGGGGGGTGAAGCTTTCTTT
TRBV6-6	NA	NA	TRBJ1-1	CASSPAGGAANTEAFF	TGTGCCAGCAGCCCCGCGGGGGGCGCAGCGAACACTGAAGCTTTCTTT
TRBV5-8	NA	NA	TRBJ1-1	CASSLDETVIMNTEAFF	TGTGCCAGCAGCTTGGATGAGACAGTCATCATGAACACTGAAGCTTTCTTT
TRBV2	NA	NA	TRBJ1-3	CASSGGGRNTIYF	TGTGCCAGCAGCGGGGGAGGACGAAACACCATATATTTT
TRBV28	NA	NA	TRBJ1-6	CASSTTVTGYNSPLHF	TGTGCCAGCAGCACGACTGTTACTGGCTATAATTCACCCCTCCACTTT
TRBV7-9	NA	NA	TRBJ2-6	CASSLHRDLSGANVLTF	TGTGCCAGCAGTTTGCACAGAGATCTCTCTGGGGCCAACGTCCTGACTTTC
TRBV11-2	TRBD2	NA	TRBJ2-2	CASSSTSGRVTGELFF	TGTGCCAGCAGCTCCACTAGCGGGAGGGTTACCGGGGAGCTGTTTTTT
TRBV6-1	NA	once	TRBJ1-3	CAIGISSGNTIYF	TGTGCCATCGGGATTTCCTCTGGAAACACCATATATTTT
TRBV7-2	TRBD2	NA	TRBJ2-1	CASTLSYGTSRDEQFF	TGTGCCAGCACCCTCTCCTACGGGACTAGCCGGGATGAGCAGTTCTTC
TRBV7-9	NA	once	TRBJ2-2	CASSSGNRELFF	TGTGCCAGCAGCTCAGGGAATCGGGAGCTGTTTTTT
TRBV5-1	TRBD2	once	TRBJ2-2	CASSLVAGANTGELFF	TGCGCCAGCAGCTTGGTAGCGGGCGCGAACACCGGGGAGCTGTTTTTT
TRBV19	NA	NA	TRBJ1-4	CASSPGDNHNEKLFF	TGTGCCAGTAGTCCTGGGGACAACCATAATGAAAAACTGTTTTTT
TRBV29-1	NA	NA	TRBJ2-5	CSVDGSQETQYF	TGCAGCGTTGACGGGTCCCAAGAGACCCAGTACTTC
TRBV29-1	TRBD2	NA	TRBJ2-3	CSVELIRGGTGTQYF	TGCAGCGTTGAATTAATACGGGGGGGCACAGGTACGCAGTATTTT
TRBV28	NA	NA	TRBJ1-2	CASSLINSAGGYTF	TGTGCCAGCAGTTTGATCAACAGTGCAGGTGGCTACACCTTC
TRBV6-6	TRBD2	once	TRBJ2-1	CASRVAGPDNEQFF	TGTGCCAGCAGGGTAGCGGGGCCCGACAATGAGCAGTTCTTC
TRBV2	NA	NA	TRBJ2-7	CASSGESFLYF	TGTGCCAGCAGTGGGGAGTCGTTCCTGTACTTC
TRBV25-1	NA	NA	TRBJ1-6	CASSPRGDSYNSPLHF	TGTGCCAGCAGTCCCCGGGGAGACTCCTATAATTCACCCCTCCACTTT
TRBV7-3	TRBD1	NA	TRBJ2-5	CASRLPQGIRETQYF	TGTGCCAGCAGACTCCCACAGGGGATTCGGGAGACCCAGTACTTC
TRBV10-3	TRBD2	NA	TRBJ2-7	CAISDRGGAGTEQYF	TGTGCCATCAGTGACCGGGGAGGGGCCGGTACCGAGCAGTACTTC
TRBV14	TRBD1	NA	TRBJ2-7	CASSPYAGDRVYEQYF	TGTGCCAGCAGCCCTTACGCCGGGGACAGGGTTTACGAGCAGTACTTC